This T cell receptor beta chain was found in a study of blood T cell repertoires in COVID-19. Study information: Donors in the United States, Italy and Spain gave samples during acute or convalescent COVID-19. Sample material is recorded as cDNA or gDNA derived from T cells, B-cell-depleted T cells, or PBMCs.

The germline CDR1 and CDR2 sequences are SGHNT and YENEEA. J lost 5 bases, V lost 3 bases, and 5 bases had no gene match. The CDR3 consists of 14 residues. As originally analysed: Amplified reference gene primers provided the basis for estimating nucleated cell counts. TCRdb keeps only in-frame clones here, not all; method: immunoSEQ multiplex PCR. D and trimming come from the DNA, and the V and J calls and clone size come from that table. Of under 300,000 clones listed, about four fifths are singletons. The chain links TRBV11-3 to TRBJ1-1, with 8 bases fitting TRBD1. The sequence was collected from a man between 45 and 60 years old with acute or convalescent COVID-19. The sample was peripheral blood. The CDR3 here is CASSLRTGKTEAFF. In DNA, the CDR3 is TGTGCCAGCAGCTTGAGGACAGGGAAAACTGAAGCTTTCTTT.